Presented here are 7 T cell receptor beta chains from one specimen sequenced in a study of blood T cell repertoires in COVID-19. Clones were read by immunoSEQ multiplex PCR, and TCRdb kept only the in-frame ones, dropping some. The sample has approximately 170,000 clones, around four fifths seen once. The sequencing sample was made of PBMCs or T cells enriched from blood (not recorded which). These receptors came from a woman aged 45-65 years who had recovered from COVID-19.

The sample holds a few counts of this clone. CDR3 DNA sequence: TGTGCCAGCAGTTACTCGAAAACGGGACACAGAGAAAAACTGTTTTTT. Translation gives CASSYSKTGHREKLFF. The chain combines TRBV6-2 or TRBV6-3 with TRBJ1-4; D is perhaps TRBD1 (6 bases). The V end lost 0 bases, the J end lost 8 bases, and 16 bases lay between the germline ends. CDR3 length: 16 amino acids. Germline values: CDR1 MNHEY, CDR2 SVGEGT.

The CDR3 DNA sequence: TGTGCCAGCAGCTTAGTCGGGGGGAAAGAGACCCAGTACTTC. Amino acid sequence: CASSLVGGKETQYF. The V and J genes are TRBV7-2 and TRBJ2-5; TRBD2 matches at 7 bases. J was trimmed by 3 bases and V by 1 base; bases with no gene match: 2. CDR1 and CDR2 from the germline V gene are SGHTA and FQGNSA. The CDR3 loop spans 14 amino acids.

The chain joins TRBV5-4 to TRBJ2-1; 12 bases match TRBD2. With 3 bases clipped from V and 6 bases from J, the junction kept 4 bases outside the gene matches. From germline, CDR1 is SGHNT and CDR2 YYREEE (reference sequence). This CDR3 contains 15 residues. CDR3 bases: TGTGCCAGCAGCTCGACTAGCGGGAGATCCAATGAGCAGTTCTTC. Protein product: CASSSTSGRSNEQFF. Full variable domain (remainder filled in from reference TRBV5-4 and TRBJ2-1): ETGVTQSPTHLIKTRGQQVTLRCSSQSGHNTVSWYQQALGQGPQFIFQYYREEENGRGNFPPRFSGLQFPNYSSELNVNALELDDSALYLCASSSTSGRSNEQFFGPGTRLTVL.

The V gene is TRBV6-1, the J gene TRBJ1-1, with D maybe TRBD1 (5 bases). CDR1 is MNHNS and CDR2 is SASEGT in the germline V gene. Trimming took 0 bases from V and 3 from J, leaving 5 bases between them. CDR3 length: 13 amino acids. The CDR3 sequence: CASSEAGDTEAFF. The CDR3 nucleotides read TGTGCCAGCAGTGAAGCAGGGGACACTGAAGCTTTCTTT.

CDR3 nucleotides: TGTGCCAGCAGTGAACAGGGCCCCTACGAGCAGTACTTC. Protein: CASSEQGPYEQYF. This chain joins TRBV6-1 and TRBJ2-7, with D possibly being TRBD1 (5 bases). Germline V lookup: CDR1 MNHNS, CDR2 SASEGT. Trimming took off 2 bases at V and 2 bases at J, with 7 bases between the two ends. The CDR3 extends over 13 amino acids.

The V call is TRBV28, the J call TRBJ1-5; no reliable D call. The CDR3 extends over 13 amino acids. Germline assignment: CDR1 MDHEN and CDR2 SYDVKM. The ends were cut back, 5 bases at V and 7 bases at J, with 12 bases in the middle. As DNA, the CDR3 is TGTGCCAGCAGTCACATGCTAGGACAGCCCCAGCATTTT. It encodes CASSHMLGQPQHF.

The rearrangement joins TRBV24-1 to TRBJ1-5; D possibly corresponds to TRBD1 (5 bases). The V end was cut by 8 bases, the J end by 3 bases, with 25 bases between. Germline CDR1 KGHDR, CDR2 SFDVKD. The CDR3 consists of 18 residues. The CDR3 region has the DNA TGTGCCACCAAGGGCGGGGATGAATTTGTCAGGGACAATCAGCCCCAGCATTTT. Amino acids: CATKGGDEFVRDNQPQHF.